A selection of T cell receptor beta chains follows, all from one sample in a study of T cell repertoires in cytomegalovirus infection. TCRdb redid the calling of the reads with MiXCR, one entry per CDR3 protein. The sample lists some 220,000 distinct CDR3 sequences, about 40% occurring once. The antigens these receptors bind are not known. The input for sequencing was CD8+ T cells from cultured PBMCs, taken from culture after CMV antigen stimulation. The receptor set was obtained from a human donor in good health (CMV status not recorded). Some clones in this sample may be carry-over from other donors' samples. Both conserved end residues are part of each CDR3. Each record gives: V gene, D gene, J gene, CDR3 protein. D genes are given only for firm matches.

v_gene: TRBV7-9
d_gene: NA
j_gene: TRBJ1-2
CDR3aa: CASSLRQEYGYTF

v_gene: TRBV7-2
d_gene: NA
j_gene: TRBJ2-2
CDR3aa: CASSLIGGGELFF

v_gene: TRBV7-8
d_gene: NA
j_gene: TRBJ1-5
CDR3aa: CASIKEGQGKVQPQHF

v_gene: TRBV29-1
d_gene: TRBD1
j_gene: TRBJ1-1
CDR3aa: CSVGTGTTEAFF

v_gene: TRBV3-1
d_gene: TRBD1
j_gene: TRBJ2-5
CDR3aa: CASSQDGNRGPQETQYF

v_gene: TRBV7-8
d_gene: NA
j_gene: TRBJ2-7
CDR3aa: CASSLVAGLPAEQYF

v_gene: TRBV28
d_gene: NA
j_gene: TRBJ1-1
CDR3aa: CASSSPRATMNTEAFF

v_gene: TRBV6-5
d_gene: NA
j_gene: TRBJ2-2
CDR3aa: CASSYSDGGELFF

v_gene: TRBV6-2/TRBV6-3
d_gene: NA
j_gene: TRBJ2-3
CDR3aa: CASTRGSDSSTDTQYF

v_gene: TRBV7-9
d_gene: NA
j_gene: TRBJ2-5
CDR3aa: CASSLAARGAFQETQYF

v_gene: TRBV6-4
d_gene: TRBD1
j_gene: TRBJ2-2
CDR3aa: CASSEEATGPTGELFF

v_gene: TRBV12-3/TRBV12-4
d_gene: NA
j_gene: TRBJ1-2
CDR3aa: CASSHQVYTGHNYGYTF

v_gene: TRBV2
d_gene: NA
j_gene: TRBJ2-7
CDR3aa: CASSGGGRTFSYEQYF

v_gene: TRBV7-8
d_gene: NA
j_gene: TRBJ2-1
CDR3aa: CASSSDRLTGSFGNEQFF

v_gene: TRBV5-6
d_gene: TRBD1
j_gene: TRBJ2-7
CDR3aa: CASSQHRDSYEQYF

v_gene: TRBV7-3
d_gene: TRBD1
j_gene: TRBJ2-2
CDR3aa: CASSSLGTGGTGELFF

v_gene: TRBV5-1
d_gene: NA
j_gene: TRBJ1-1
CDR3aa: CASRGATEAFF

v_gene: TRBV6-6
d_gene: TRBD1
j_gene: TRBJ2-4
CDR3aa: CASSSYRGKPKNIQYF

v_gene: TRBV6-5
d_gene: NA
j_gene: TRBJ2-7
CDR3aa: CASSSAGPYEQYF

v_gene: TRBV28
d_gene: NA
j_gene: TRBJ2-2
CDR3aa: CASSFTQTGELFF

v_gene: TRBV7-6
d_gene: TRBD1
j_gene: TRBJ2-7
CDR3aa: CASSMGQAYEQYF

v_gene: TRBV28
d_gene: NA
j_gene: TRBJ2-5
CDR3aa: CASSFLPVLTQETQYF

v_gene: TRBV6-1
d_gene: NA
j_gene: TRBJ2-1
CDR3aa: CASSERGRHGDEQFF

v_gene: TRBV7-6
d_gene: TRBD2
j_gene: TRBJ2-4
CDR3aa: CASSPDSGTSGRARNIQYF

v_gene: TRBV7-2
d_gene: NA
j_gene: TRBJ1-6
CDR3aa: CASSPRGSLSSYNSPLHF